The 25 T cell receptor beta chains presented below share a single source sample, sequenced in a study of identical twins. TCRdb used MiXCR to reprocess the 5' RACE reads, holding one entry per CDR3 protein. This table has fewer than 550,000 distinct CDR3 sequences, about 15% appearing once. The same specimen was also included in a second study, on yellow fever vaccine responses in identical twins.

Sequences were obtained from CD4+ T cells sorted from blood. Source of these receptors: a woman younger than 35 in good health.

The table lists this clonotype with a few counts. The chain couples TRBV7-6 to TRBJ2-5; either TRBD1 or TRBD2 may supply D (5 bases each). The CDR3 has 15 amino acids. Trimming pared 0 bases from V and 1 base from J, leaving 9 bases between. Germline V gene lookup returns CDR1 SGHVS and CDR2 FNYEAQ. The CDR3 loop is CASSLAVGTQETQYF. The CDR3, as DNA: TGTGCCAGCAGCTTAGCGGTGGGGACCCAAGAGACCCAGTACTTC.

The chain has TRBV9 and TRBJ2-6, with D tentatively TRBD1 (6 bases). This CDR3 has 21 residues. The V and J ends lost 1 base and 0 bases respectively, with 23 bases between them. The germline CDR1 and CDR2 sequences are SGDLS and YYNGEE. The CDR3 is CASSVSRDILTIPSGANVLTF. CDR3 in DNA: TGTGCCAGCAGCGTATCCCGGGACATACTAACGATTCCCTCTGGGGCCAACGTCCTGACTTTC.

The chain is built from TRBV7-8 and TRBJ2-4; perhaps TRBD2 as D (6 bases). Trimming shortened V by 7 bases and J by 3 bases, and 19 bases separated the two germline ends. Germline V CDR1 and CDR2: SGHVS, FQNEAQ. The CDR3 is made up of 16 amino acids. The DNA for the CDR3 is TGTGCCAGCACCCAAATGGGGGGTTCTGGCAAAAACATTCAGTACTTC. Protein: CASTQMGGSGKNIQYF.

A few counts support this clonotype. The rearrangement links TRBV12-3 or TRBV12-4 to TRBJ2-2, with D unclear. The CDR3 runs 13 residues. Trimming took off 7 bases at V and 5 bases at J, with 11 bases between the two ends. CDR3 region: CASTRVETGELFF. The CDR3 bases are TGTGCCAGCACAAGGGTAGAGACCGGGGAGCTGTTTTTT.

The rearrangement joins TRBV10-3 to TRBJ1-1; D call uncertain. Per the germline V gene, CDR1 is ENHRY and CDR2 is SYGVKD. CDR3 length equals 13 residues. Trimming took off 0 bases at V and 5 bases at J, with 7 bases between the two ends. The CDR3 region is CAISESEVTEAFF. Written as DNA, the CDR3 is TGTGCCATCAGTGAGTCGGAAGTAACTGAAGCTTTCTTT.

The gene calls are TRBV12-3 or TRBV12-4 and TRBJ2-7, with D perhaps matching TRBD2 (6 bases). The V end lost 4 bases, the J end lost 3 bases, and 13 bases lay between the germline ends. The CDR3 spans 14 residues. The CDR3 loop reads CASSSRTRDYEQYF. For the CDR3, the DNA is TGTGCCAGCAGTTCCCGGACGCGGGACTACGAGCAGTACTTC.

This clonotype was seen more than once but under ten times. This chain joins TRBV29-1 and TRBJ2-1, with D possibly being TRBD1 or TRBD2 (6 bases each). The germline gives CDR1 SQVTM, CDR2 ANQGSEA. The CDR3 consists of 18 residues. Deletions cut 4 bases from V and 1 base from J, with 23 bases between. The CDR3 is CSVAEWGAGTISYNEQFF. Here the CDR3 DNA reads TGCAGCGTTGCCGAATGGGGGGCGGGAACTATTTCCTACAATGAGCAGTTCTTC.

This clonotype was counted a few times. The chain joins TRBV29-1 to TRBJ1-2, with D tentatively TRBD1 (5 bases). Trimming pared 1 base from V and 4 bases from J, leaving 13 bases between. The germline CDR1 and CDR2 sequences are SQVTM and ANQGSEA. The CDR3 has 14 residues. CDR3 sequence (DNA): TGCAGCGTTGAAGGAACAGGCCACCTCTATGGCTACACCTTC. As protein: CSVEGTGHLYGYTF. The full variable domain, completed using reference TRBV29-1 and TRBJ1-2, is SAVISQKPSRDICQRGTSLTIQCQVDSQVTMMFWYRQQPGQSLTLIATANQGSEATYESGFVIDKFPISRPNLTFSTLTVSNMSPEDSSIYLCSVEGTGHLYGYTFGSGTRLTVV.

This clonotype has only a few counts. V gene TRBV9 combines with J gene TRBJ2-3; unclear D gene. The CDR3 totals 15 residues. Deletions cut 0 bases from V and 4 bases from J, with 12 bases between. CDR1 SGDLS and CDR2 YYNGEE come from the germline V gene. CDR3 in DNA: TGTGCCAGCAGCGTAGGGGAACCGACGCCAGATACGCAGTATTTT. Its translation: CASSVGEPTPDTQYF.

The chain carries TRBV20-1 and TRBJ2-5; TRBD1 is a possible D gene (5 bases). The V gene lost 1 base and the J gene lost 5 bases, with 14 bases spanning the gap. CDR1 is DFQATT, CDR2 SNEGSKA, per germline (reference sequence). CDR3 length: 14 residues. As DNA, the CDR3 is TGCAGTGCTAGAGGGGCCAGGGTTTCGGAGACCCAGTACTTC. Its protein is CSARGARVSETQYF.

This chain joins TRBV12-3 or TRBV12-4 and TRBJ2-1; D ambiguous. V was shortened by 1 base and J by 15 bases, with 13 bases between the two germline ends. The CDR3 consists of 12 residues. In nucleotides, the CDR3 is TGTGCCAGCAGTTTAGGGGTACAAACTACGTTCTTC. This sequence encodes CASSLGVQTTFF.

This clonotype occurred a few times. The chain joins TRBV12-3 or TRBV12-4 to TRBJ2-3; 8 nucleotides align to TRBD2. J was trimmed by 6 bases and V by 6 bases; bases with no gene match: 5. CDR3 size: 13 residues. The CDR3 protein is CASSGGAVDTQYF. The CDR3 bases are TGTGCCAGCAGCGGGGGGGCCGTGGATACGCAGTATTTT.

CDR3 nucleotide sequence: TGTGCCAGCAGTGAAGGCGGGAGGGCTGGCACAGATACGCAGTATTTT. This translates into CASSEGGRAGTDTQYF. The chain carries TRBV2 and TRBJ2-3; 9 nucleotides agree with TRBD2. The CDR3 sequence is 16 residues long. Germline lookup yields CDR1 SNHLY and CDR2 FYNNEI. V was pared by 1 base and J by 1 base, with 3 bases of the junction left unmatched. The full variable domain, its missing parts supplied by reference TRBV2 and TRBJ2-3, is EPEVTQTPSHQVTQMGQEVILRCVPISNHLYFYWYRQILGQKVEFLVSFYNNEISEKSEIFDDQFSVERPDGSNFTLKIRSTKLEDSAMYFCASSEGGRAGTDTQYFGPGTRLTVL.

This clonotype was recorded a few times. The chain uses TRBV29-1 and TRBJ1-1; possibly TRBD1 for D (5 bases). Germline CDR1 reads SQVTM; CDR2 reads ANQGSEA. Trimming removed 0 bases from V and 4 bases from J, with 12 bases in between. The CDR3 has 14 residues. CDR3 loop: CSVEDPGLSTEAFF. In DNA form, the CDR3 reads TGCAGCGTTGAAGACCCGGGACTGAGCACTGAAGCTTTCTTT.

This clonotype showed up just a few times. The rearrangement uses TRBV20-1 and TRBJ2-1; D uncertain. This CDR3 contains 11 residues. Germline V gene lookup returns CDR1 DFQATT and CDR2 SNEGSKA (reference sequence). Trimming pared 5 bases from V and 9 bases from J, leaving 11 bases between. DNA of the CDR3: TGCAGTGCTGACATGAGGCTTGAGCAGTTCTTC. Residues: CSADMRLEQFF.

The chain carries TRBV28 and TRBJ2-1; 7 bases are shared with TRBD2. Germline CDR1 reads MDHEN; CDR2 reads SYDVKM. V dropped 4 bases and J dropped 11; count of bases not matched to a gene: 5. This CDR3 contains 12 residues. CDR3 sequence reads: CASSWGGVKQFF. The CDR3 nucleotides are TGTGCCAGCAGTTGGGGAGGGGTAAAGCAGTTCTTC.

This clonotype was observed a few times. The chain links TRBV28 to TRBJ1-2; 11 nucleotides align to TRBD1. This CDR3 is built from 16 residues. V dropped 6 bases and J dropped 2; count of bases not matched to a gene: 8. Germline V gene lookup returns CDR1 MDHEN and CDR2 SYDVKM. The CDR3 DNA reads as TGTGCCAGCAGGCAAGGGGGGACAGGGGGGAACTATGGCTACACCTTC. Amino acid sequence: CASRQGGTGGNYGYTF.

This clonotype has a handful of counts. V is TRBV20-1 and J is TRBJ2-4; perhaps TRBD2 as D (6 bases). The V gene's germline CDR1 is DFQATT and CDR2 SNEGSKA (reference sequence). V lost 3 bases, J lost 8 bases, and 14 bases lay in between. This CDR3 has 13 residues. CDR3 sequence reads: CSARRGGSDIQYF. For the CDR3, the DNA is TGCAGTGCTAGGAGGGGAGGTTCGGACATTCAGTACTTC.

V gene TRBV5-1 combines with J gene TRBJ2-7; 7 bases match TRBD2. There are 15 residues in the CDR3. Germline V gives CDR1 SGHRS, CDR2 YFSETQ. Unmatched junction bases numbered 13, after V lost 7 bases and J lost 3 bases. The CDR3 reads CASSETGGLGYEQYF. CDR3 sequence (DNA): TGCGCCAGCTCCGAAACGGGAGGTTTGGGCTACGAGCAGTACTTC.

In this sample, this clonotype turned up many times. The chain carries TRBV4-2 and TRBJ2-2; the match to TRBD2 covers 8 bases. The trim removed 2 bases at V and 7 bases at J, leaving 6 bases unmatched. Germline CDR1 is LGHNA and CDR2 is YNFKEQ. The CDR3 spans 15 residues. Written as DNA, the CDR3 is TGTGCCAGCAGCCAACTGAGCGGGAGTGGCGGGGAGCTGTTTTTT. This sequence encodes CASSQLSGSGGELFF.

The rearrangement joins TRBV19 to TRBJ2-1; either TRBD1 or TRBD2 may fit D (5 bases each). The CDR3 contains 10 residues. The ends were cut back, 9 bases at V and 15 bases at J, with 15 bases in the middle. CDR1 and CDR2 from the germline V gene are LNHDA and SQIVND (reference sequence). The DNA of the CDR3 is TGTGCCAGCCAGGGACCCCCGCGGTTCTTC. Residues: CASQGPPRFF. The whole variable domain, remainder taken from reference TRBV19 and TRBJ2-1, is DGGITQSPKYLFRKEGQNVTLSCEQNLNHDAMYWYRQDPGQGLRLIYYSQIVNDFQKGDIAEGYSVSREKKESFPLTVTSAQKNPTAFYLCASQGPPRFFGPGTRLTVL.

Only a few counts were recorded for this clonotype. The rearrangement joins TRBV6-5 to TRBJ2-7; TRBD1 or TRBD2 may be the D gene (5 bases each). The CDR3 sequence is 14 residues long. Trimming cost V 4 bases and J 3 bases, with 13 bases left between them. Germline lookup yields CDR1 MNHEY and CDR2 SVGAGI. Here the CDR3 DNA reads TGTGCCAGCAGTTCGGGACCGAGGGGCTACGAGCAGTACTTC. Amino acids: CASSSGPRGYEQYF.

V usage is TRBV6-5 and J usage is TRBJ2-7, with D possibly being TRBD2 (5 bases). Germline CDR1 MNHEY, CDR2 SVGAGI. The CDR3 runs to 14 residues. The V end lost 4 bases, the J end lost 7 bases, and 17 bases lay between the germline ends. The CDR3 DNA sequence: TGTGCCAGCAGTTCAGAGGGCGGCGGTTTAGAGCAGTACGTC. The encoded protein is CASSSEGGGLEQYV.

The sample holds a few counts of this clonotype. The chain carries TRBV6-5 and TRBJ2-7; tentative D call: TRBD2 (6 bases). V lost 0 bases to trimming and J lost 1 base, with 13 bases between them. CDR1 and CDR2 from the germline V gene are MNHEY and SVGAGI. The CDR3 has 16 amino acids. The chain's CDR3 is CASSYSREPRSYEQYF. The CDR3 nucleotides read TGTGCCAGCAGTTACTCCCGGGAGCCCCGGTCCTACGAGCAGTACTTC.

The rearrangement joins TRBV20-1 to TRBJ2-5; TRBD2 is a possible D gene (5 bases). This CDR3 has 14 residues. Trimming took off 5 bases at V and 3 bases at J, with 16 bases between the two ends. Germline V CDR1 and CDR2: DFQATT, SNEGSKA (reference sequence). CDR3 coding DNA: TGCAGTGCTCCCCCCCGAAGCGGTAAAGAGACCCAGTACTTC. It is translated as CSAPPRSGKETQYF.